The 11 T cell receptor beta chains given below trace back to one sample, sequenced in a study of T cells after yellow fever vaccination. From the 5' RACE reads, TCRdb called clonotypes with MiXCR, one entry per CDR3 protein. Of about 320,000 distinct CDR3 sequences listed, around 4.5% are singletons. The sample in question was PBMCs, obtained 15 days after the yellow fever booster vaccination. These receptor sequences come from a man aged 18 to 29 who received the YFV17D yellow fever vaccine.

This chain joins TRBV7-6 and TRBJ2-1, with 8 bases aligning to TRBD2. V trimming: 1 base; J trimming: 5 bases; junction bases outside the gene matches: 7. The CDR3 consists of 16 residues. Germline CDR1 SGHVS, CDR2 FNYEAQ. The CDR3: CASSLGPSGRDNEQFF. CDR3 bases: TGTGCCAGCAGCTTAGGCCCTAGCGGGCGGGACAATGAGCAGTTCTTC.

CDR3 in amino acids: CASSPRPGLTGSDYEQYF. The CDR3 DNA follows: TGTGCCAGCTCACCACGCCCTGGCCTTACAGGGTCCGACTACGAGCAGTACTTC. The gene calls are TRBV18 and TRBJ2-7, with D possibly TRBD1 on 6 matching bases. The germline CDR1 and CDR2 sequences are KGHSH and LQKENI. The CDR3 covers 18 residues. V lost 1 base and J 3 bases, leaving 22 bases between the germline ends.

The J gene is TRBJ2-6, the V gene TRBV24-1; D uncertain. Trimming stripped 4 bases from V and 1 base from J, with 7 bases between. Per the germline V gene, CDR1 is KGHDR and CDR2 is SFDVKD. There are 15 residues in the CDR3. DNA for the CDR3: TGTGCCACCAGTGAGGGATATTCTGGGGCCAACGTCCTGACTTTC. As protein: CATSEGYSGANVLTF.

A few counts support this clonotype. This sequence joins TRBV20-1 and TRBJ2-4, with 9 positions matching TRBD2. CDR3 length equals 17 residues. The V gene end was trimmed by 5 bases and the J gene end by 8 bases; junction bases not matched to a gene: 19. Germline loops: CDR1 DFQATT, CDR2 SNEGSKA (reference sequence). CDR3: CSAHRSGGGSPGDIQYF. Written as DNA, the CDR3 is TGCAGTGCTCACCGTAGCGGGGGAGGATCTCCGGGGGACATTCAGTACTTC.

The CDR3: CASSSGDGKLFF. The CDR3 region has the DNA TGTGCCAGCAGTTCCGGGGACGGAAAACTGTTTTTT. V gene TRBV27 combines with J gene TRBJ1-4; the D gene is possibly TRBD1 (5 bases). V was cut by 4 bases and J by 10 bases, with 10 bases left in between. The CDR3 spans 12 residues. Germline V gives CDR1 MNHEY, CDR2 SMNVEV (reference sequence).

The chain recombines TRBV7-2 with TRBJ2-5, with a possible D match to TRBD1 (7 bases). Germline values: CDR1 SGHTA, CDR2 FQGNSA. Trimming cost V 5 bases and J 4 bases, with 17 bases left between them. This CDR3 has 15 residues. The DNA for the CDR3 is TGTGCCAGCAGCCTCGAACAGGGGAGGTTAGAGACCCAGTACTTC. Its translation: CASSLEQGRLETQYF.

The genes are TRBV4-1 and TRBJ1-1; maybe TRBD1 (6 bases). V was clipped by 5 bases and J by 4 bases, with 17 bases between them. From germline, CDR1 is MGHRA and CDR2 YSYEKL. The CDR3 is made up of 15 amino acids. This chain's CDR3 is CASSWRGAGGTEAFF. As DNA, the CDR3 is TGCGCCAGCAGCTGGCGGGGGGCCGGGGGCACTGAAGCTTTCTTT.

This clonotype was seen ten or more times. The CDR3 sequence: CASTGERAEAFF. For the CDR3, the DNA is TGTGCCAGCACCGGGGAGAGGGCTGAAGCTTTCTTT. V and J are TRBV12-3 or TRBV12-4 and TRBJ1-1; D not certain. The V end lost 7 bases, the J end lost 6 bases, and 12 bases lay between the germline ends. CDR3 length: 12 residues.

This clonotype was counted at least ten times. CDR3 nucleotide sequence: TGCAGTGCCGGCCGGGACAGGAACTCCTACGAGCAGTACTTC. Its translation: CSAGRDRNSYEQYF. The chain combines TRBV20-1 with TRBJ2-7, with TRBD1 matching over 8 bases. From germline, CDR1 is DFQATT and CDR2 SNEGSKA (reference sequence). Trimming took 6 bases from V and 0 from J; bases not matched to a gene: 7. The CDR3 loop spans 14 amino acids.

The table lists this clonotype with many counts. This rearrangement joins TRBV7-9 to TRBJ2-3; D remains ambiguous. The CDR3 spans 11 residues. CDR1 is SEHNR and CDR2 is FQNEAQ in the germline V gene (reference sequence). Trimming took off 7 bases at V and 2 bases at J, with 4 bases between the two ends. As DNA, the CDR3 is TGTGCCAGCACCCACACAGATACGCAGTATTTT. This encodes CASTHTDTQYF.

This clonotype is a singleton in its sample. A junction boundary mismatches the germline segment, possibly from a read error. The rearrangement links TRBV12-3 or TRBV12-4 to TRBJ1-5, with D uncertain. The CDR3 totals 13 residues. The CDR3 loop reads CASRTYSIQPQHF. The CDR3 bases are TGTGCCAGCAGGACTTATAGCATTCAGCCCCAGCATTTT.